This T cell receptor beta chain was sequenced during a study of STAT3 mutations in large granular lymphocyte leukemia. Across the study: Immunosuppressive therapy was given to more than half of T-LGLL patients. Broader study findings: Every T-cell large granular lymphocyte leukemia patient had at least one immunodominant TCR beta clonotype. All newly emerging clones after therapy were STAT3 wild type. Samples missed the first appearance of the clone. In some patients, a small highly pathogenic clone possibly went undetected.

The CDR3 runs to 14 residues. Germline trimming cut 5 bases from V and 7 bases from J; bases unmatched to any gene: 11. The germline V gene encodes CDR1 SGHVS and CDR2 FNYEAQ. Only in-frame clones appear in the TCRdb table, and some are missing; sequencing was by immunoSEQ multiplex PCR. The profile shows approximately 22,000 clones, less than 95% of them singletons. A word on this clone: Its target is unknown.

The V and J genes are TRBV7-6 and TRBJ2-7, with 7 positions matching TRBD1. The receptor's source is a man aged 35-49 years with T-cell large granular lymphocyte leukemia. Some clones in this sample may be carry-over from other donors' samples. Material for sequencing was peripheral blood mononuclear cells. The CDR3 region has the DNA TGTGCCAGCAGCCGTGAAACAGGGGCCTCAGAGCAGTACTTC. It codes for CASSRETGASEQYF. The full variable domain, with the rest looked up from reference TRBV7-6 and TRBJ2-7, is GAGVSQSPRYKVTKRGQDVALRCDPISGHVSLYWYRQALGQGPEFLTYFNYEAQQDKSGLPNDRFSAERPEGSISTLTIQRTEQRDSAMYRCASSRETGASEQYFGPGTRLTVT.